The entry below describes one TCR beta chain. Its antigen remains unknown. The CDR3 consists of 14 residues. The germline V and J ends were trimmed by 1 base and 6 bases, with 16 bases remaining between them. Germline CDR1 DFQATT, CDR2 SNEGSKA (reference sequence). This entry is derived from a study of blood T cells in healthy people across ages. Together with a sample-barcoded 5' primer, a J-beta primer mix was included in a second PCR lasting roughly 6 to 12 cycles. Each of the samples gave a minimum of 2.5 million paired-end reads that contained CDR3. TCRdb itself ran the 5' RACE reads through MiXCR, one entry per CDR3 protein. The data hold fewer than 800,000 distinct CDR3 sequences, with roughly 25% observed a single time. Notes on the study in general: A roughly linear fall in TCR beta diversity per million T cells was seen with increasing age.

This same sample was also part of a study on T cells of mothers and their children. This second report adds: Amplification in the second PCR used the M1S primer, which added sample barcodes and 2-4 random nucleotides. The yield was over 8 million TCR beta CDR3 reads from each mother and approximately 3 million from each child.

This chain links TRBV20-1 with TRBJ2-7; possibly TRBD2 for D (6 bases). The receptor was isolated from a boy aged 5-17 years in good health. Material for sequencing was blood. CDR3: CSARALVGGSEQYF. The CDR3 coding sequence is TGCAGTGCTAGAGCACTAGTGGGAGGTTCCGAGCAGTACTTC.